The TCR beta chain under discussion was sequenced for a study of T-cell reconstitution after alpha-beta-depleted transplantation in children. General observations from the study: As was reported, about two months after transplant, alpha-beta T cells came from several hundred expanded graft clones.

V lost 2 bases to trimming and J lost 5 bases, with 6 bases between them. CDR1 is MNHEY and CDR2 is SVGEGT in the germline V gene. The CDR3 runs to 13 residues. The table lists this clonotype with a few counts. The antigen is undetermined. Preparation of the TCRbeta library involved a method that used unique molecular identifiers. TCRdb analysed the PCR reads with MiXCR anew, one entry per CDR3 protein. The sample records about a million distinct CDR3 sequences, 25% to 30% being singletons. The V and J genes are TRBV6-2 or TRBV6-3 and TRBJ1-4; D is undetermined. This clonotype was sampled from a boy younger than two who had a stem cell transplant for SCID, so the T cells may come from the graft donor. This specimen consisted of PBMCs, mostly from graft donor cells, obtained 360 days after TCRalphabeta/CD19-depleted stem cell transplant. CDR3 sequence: CASSYRRNEKLFF. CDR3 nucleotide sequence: TGTGCCAGCAGTTACCGGAGGAATGAAAAACTGTTTTTT.